This is a list of T cell receptor beta chains from one sample in a study of T-cell reconstitution after alpha-beta-depleted transplantation in children. TCRdb itself ran the PCR reads through MiXCR, one entry per CDR3 protein. The sample includes 550,000 to 800,000 distinct CDR3 sequences, around 13% of them seen just once. Sample: PBMCs, taken before TCRalphabeta/CD19-depleted stem cell transplant. All receptors derive from a girl aged 2-10 years with congenital amegakaryocytic thrombocytopenia, due to receive a stem cell transplant. The CDR3 runs from the conserved cysteine through the conserved F or W. Fields, in order: J gene, V gene, clone size, D gene, CDR3 protein, CDR3 DNA. The D gene is left open where the match is weak. The size entry is marked missing in some rows and otherwise reads once, few, many or a size class.

J gene: TRBJ2-2
V gene: TRBV7-7
clone size: few
D gene: NA
CDR3 protein: CASSFEVNTGELFF
CDR3 DNA: TGTGCCAGCAGCTTCGAGGTGAACACCGGGGAGCTGTTTTTT

J gene: TRBJ2-3
V gene: TRBV28
clone size: NA
D gene: NA
CDR3 protein: CASSERVSSTDTQYF
CDR3 DNA: TGTGCCAGCAGTGAAAGGGTTTCTAGCACAGATACGCAGTATTTT

J gene: TRBJ2-7
V gene: TRBV28
clone size: NA
D gene: NA
CDR3 protein: CASSPPGFEQYF
CDR3 DNA: TGTGCCAGCAGTCCTCCGGGATTCGAGCAGTACTTC

J gene: TRBJ2-1
V gene: TRBV7-9
clone size: many
D gene: NA
CDR3 protein: CASSLGGIYNEQFF
CDR3 DNA: TGTGCCAGCAGCTTAGGGGGTATATACAATGAGCAGTTCTTC

J gene: TRBJ2-7
V gene: TRBV7-2
clone size: many
D gene: NA
CDR3 protein: CASSLVTYEQYF
CDR3 DNA: TGTGCCAGCAGCTTGGTGACCTACGAGCAGTACTTC

J gene: TRBJ1-1
V gene: TRBV29-1
clone size: many
D gene: NA
CDR3 protein: CSVEGPIVAFF
CDR3 DNA: TGCAGCGTTGAAGGCCCCATAGTGGCTTTCTTT

J gene: TRBJ1-1
V gene: TRBV7-9
clone size: NA
D gene: TRBD1
CDR3 protein: CASSSTRTGANTEALF
CDR3 DNA: TGTGCCAGCAGCTCAACGAGGACAGGCGCGAACACTGAAGCTCTCTTT

J gene: TRBJ2-7
V gene: TRBV7-2
clone size: few
D gene: NA
CDR3 protein: CASSLALEAYEQYF
CDR3 DNA: TGTGCCAGCAGCTTAGCGCTAGAAGCCTACGAGCAGTACTTC

J gene: TRBJ2-7
V gene: TRBV25-1
clone size: few
D gene: TRBD1
CDR3 protein: CASSARRGPYEQYF
CDR3 DNA: TGTGCCAGCAGTGCCCGCAGGGGGCCCTACGAGCAGTACTTC

J gene: TRBJ1-4
V gene: TRBV20-1
clone size: many
D gene: NA
CDR3 protein: CSASKSDGEKLFF
CDR3 DNA: TGCAGTGCTAGCAAGTCGGACGGGGAGAAACTGTTTTTT

J gene: TRBJ2-1
V gene: TRBV29-1
clone size: many
D gene: NA
CDR3 protein: CSVVGGGKSNQFF
CDR3 DNA: TGCAGCGTTGTGGGGGGAGGTAAATCAAACCAGTTCTTC

J gene: TRBJ2-3
V gene: TRBV15
clone size: NA
D gene: TRBD2
CDR3 protein: CATSREAGGPSVTDTQYF
CDR3 DNA: TGTGCCACCAGCAGAGAGGCGGGAGGTCCGTCCGTGACAGATACGCAGTATTTT

J gene: TRBJ2-5
V gene: TRBV20-1
clone size: many
D gene: TRBD2
CDR3 protein: CSAPGWGGIQETQYF
CDR3 DNA: TGCAGTGCTCCCGGTTGGGGGGGTATCCAAGAGACCCAGTACTTC

J gene: TRBJ2-1
V gene: TRBV12-5
clone size: many
D gene: NA
CDR3 protein: CASGPPLTSFYEQFF
CDR3 DNA: TGTGCTAGTGGTCCGCCCCTTACTAGTTTCTATGAGCAGTTCTTC

J gene: TRBJ2-7
V gene: TRBV20-1
clone size: NA
D gene: NA
CDR3 protein: CSAGSTWDEQYF
CDR3 DNA: TGCAGTGCTGGGAGTACATGGGACGAGCAGTACTTC

J gene: TRBJ2-7
V gene: TRBV29-1
clone size: many
D gene: NA
CDR3 protein: CSVEDLGNEQYF
CDR3 DNA: TGCAGCGTTGAAGATCTCGGGAACGAGCAGTACTTC

J gene: TRBJ2-1
V gene: TRBV5-1
clone size: few
D gene: NA
CDR3 protein: CASSLTQGQQFF
CDR3 DNA: TGCGCCAGCAGCTTGACTCAGGGACAACAGTTCTTC

J gene: TRBJ1-2
V gene: TRBV12-3/TRBV12-4
clone size: NA
D gene: NA
CDR3 protein: CASTPPNGEGYTF
CDR3 DNA: TGTGCCAGCACTCCCCCTAATGGAGAAGGCTACACCTTC

J gene: TRBJ2-1
V gene: TRBV20-1
clone size: many
D gene: NA
CDR3 protein: CSAREGSGEQFF
CDR3 DNA: TGCAGTGCTAGAGAGGGTAGTGGGGAGCAGTTCTTC

J gene: TRBJ2-1
V gene: TRBV7-9
clone size: few
D gene: TRBD2
CDR3 protein: CASSLSLPGLAFEQFF
CDR3 DNA: TGTGCCAGCAGCTTATCGCTCCCGGGACTAGCCTTTGAGCAGTTCTTC

J gene: TRBJ2-3
V gene: TRBV28
clone size: many
D gene: NA
CDR3 protein: CASNNVGDLDYF
CDR3 DNA: TGTGCCAGCAACAACGTCGGGGACCTGGATTATTTT

J gene: TRBJ2-7
V gene: TRBV29-1
clone size: many
D gene: NA
CDR3 protein: CSVESPEDYSYEQYF
CDR3 DNA: TGCAGCGTTGAAAGTCCCGAGGACTACTCCTACGAGCAGTACTTC

J gene: TRBJ1-1
V gene: TRBV2
clone size: once
D gene: NA
CDR3 protein: CAGTRENTEAFF
CDR3 DNA: TGTGCCGGCACCCGGGAAAATACTGAAGCTTTCTTT

J gene: TRBJ2-2
V gene: TRBV20-1
clone size: NA
D gene: TRBD2
CDR3 protein: CSARDLAGMSTGELFF
CDR3 DNA: TGCAGTGCTAGAGATCTAGCGGGAATGAGCACCGGGGAGCTGTTTTTT

J gene: TRBJ1-1
V gene: TRBV20-1
clone size: NA
D gene: TRBD1
CDR3 protein: CSAERGLGTEAFF
CDR3 DNA: TGCAGTGCTGAGAGGGGGCTGGGCACTGAAGCTTTCTTT

J gene: TRBJ2-3
V gene: TRBV7-3
clone size: NA
D gene: NA
CDR3 protein: CASSLYPSDTQYF
CDR3 DNA: TGTGCCAGCAGCTTATACCCCAGCGATACGCAGTATTTT

J gene: TRBJ2-7
V gene: TRBV12-3/TRBV12-4
clone size: NA
D gene: TRBD2
CDR3 protein: CASSLAGLAGPFSYEQYF
CDR3 DNA: TGTGCCAGCAGTCTAGCGGGACTAGCGGGTCCTTTCTCCTACGAGCAGTACTTC

J gene: TRBJ2-3
V gene: TRBV4-1
clone size: NA
D gene: NA
CDR3 protein: CASSQGPGITSTDTQYF
CDR3 DNA: TGCGCCAGCAGCCAAGGGCCGGGCATTACTAGCACAGATACGCAGTATTTT